Listed here are 32 T cell receptor beta chains from one sample, sequenced in a study of regulatory T cells in long-lasting Graves disease. Time point described: persistent/refractory GD, antithyroid drugs over 5 years with positive TRAb. Extracted RNA from PBMCs served as the source of the TCR library. Libraries of TCR beta came from iRepertoire HTBI primers plus Arm-PCR of CDR3 regions. TCRdb redid the calling of the multiplex PCR reads with MiXCR, one entry per CDR3 protein. The sample carries 400,000 to 600,000 distinct CDR3 sequences, approximately 21% recorded once. This specimen was peripheral blood mononuclear cells (PBMCs), taken when the disease was refractory, from a patient treated with antithyroid drugs. All receptors come from a female donor with Graves disease.

This clonotype was observed a handful of times. The rearrangement links TRBV7-9 to TRBJ2-2; 8 bases fit TRBD2. Germline lookup yields CDR1 SEHNR and CDR2 FQNEAQ (reference sequence). Germline trimming cut 5 bases from V and 7 bases from J; bases unmatched to any gene: 6. This CDR3 has 14 residues. The CDR3 reads CASSRSGVVGELFF. CDR3 DNA sequence: TGTGCCAGCAGCCGTAGCGGGGTCGTCGGGGAGCTGTTTTTT.

This clonotype was found a few times. The CDR3 reads CASSREEKLFF. The CDR3 DNA sequence: TGTGCCAGTAGCAGAGAAGAAAAACTGTTTTTT. The V and J genes are TRBV19 and TRBJ1-4; D is unresolved. Germline lookup yields CDR1 LNHDA and CDR2 SQIVND (reference sequence). The CDR3 runs to 11 residues. Trimming took 6 bases from V and 8 from J, leaving 7 bases between them.

J is TRBJ2-5 and V is TRBV5-4, with D tentatively TRBD2 (6 bases). Germline V gene data show CDR1 as SGHNT and CDR2 as YYREEE (reference sequence). This CDR3 has 15 amino acids. Trimming left V 1 base short and J 9 bases short, with 19 bases between. The DNA for the CDR3 is TGTGCCAGCAGCTTGAACCCCGGGTCCGGGACTGCCCAGTACTTC. Amino acids: CASSLNPGSGTAQYF.

This clonotype came up a few times. The chain joins TRBV29-1 to TRBJ2-5, with D maybe TRBD2 (6 bases). Trimming took 7 bases from V and 7 from J, leaving 19 bases between them. Germline CDR1 and CDR2: SQVTM and ANQGSEA. This CDR3 is built from 13 residues. CDR3 bases: TGCAGCGGGGGGGAGCGGAGGGGAGGGACCCAGTACTTC. Encoded protein: CSGGERRGGTQYF.

V gene TRBV24-1 combines with J gene TRBJ2-1, with 7 nucleotides matching TRBD1. CDR1 and CDR2 from the germline V gene are KGHDR and SFDVKD. Trimming took 5 bases from V and 8 from J; bases not matched to a gene: 5. The CDR3 extends over 13 amino acids. The CDR3 DNA is TGTGCCACCAGTGGACAGGGTAGCGATGAGCAGTTCTTC. Protein: CATSGQGSDEQFF.

The chain has TRBV18 and TRBJ2-7; no definite D call. This CDR3 comprises 13 residues. V was pared by 3 bases and J by 3 bases, with 9 bases between. Per germline, CDR1 KGHSH and CDR2 LQKENI. CDR3 amino acids: CASSPVGNYEQYF. CDR3 nucleotides: TGTGCCAGCTCACCGGTTGGAAACTACGAGCAGTACTTC.

This clonotype was seen more than once but under ten times. The chain joins TRBV9 to TRBJ1-1; a weak D match, TRBD1 (6 bases). Germline CDR1 and CDR2: SGDLS and YYNGEE. Trimming took off 3 bases at V and 4 bases at J, with 19 bases between the two ends. The CDR3 totals 16 residues. Here the CDR3 DNA reads TGTGCCAGCAGCGCCCCCGTAGTGGGGGGGGCCACTGAAGCTTTCTTT. This codes for CASSAPVVGGATEAFF.

This sequence joins TRBV7-9 and TRBJ1-1; D is unresolved. The germline V gene encodes CDR1 SEHNR and CDR2 FQNEAQ (reference sequence). V was pared by 5 bases and J by 2 bases, with 18 bases between. The CDR3 is 16 residues long. CDR3: CASSPTEGWSNTEAFF. In DNA, the CDR3 is TGTGCCAGCAGCCCTACCGAGGGCTGGAGCAACACTGAAGCTTTCTTT.

This clonotype occurred a few times. DNA of the CDR3: TGCAGCGTGGAACTAGCGGGAGGCGGGTACGAGCAGTACTTC. This encodes CSVELAGGGYEQYF. The chain carries TRBV29-1 and TRBJ2-7, with 12 nucleotides matching TRBD2. Germline V gives CDR1 SQVTM, CDR2 ANQGSEA. This CDR3 comprises 14 residues. J gave up 4 bases and V 6 bases, and 7 bases lay outside the gene matches.

This clonotype came up a few times. The chain recombines TRBV19 with TRBJ2-6, with D perhaps matching TRBD1 or TRBD2 (5 bases each). The V and J ends lost 3 bases and 0 bases respectively, with 18 bases between them. CDR3 length: 19 amino acids. Germline V gene sequence: CDR1 LNHDA, CDR2 SQIVND (reference sequence). CDR3: CASSILGLGVLSGANVLTF. DNA of the CDR3: TGTGCCAGTAGTATCTTAGGTTTGGGGGTCCTCTCTGGGGCCAACGTCCTGACTTTC.

The rearrangement links TRBV6-2 or TRBV6-3 to TRBJ2-7, with D perhaps TRBD2 (6 bases). CDR1 and CDR2 (germline): MNHEY, SVGEGT. The CDR3 runs 12 residues. V was pared by 6 bases and J by 6 bases, with 12 bases between. The CDR3 reads CASSWEAREQYF. The DNA for the CDR3 is TGTGCCAGCAGCTGGGAGGCCCGCGAGCAGTACTTC.

The sample holds a few counts of this clonotype. The rearrangement joins TRBV19 to TRBJ2-7, with unresolved D. The CDR3 is 15 amino acids. The germline gives CDR1 LNHDA, CDR2 SQIVND (reference sequence). Trimming took off 2 bases at V and 7 bases at J, with 18 bases between the two ends. This CDR3 is CASSIRYTDRWEQYF. CDR3 DNA: TGTGCCAGTAGTATACGGTATACCGACCGTTGGGAGCAGTACTTC.

This clonotype was observed a few times. This sequence joins TRBV5-1 and TRBJ2-7; 8 bases fit TRBD1. This CDR3 region has 16 residues. The trim removed 4 bases at V and 1 base at J, leaving 10 bases unmatched. Germline CDR1 is SGHRS and CDR2 is YFSETQ. This CDR3 is CASSPEPGQASYEQYF. CDR3 coding DNA: TGCGCCAGCAGCCCCGAACCGGGACAGGCGTCCTACGAGCAGTACTTC.

The chain combines TRBV7-9 with TRBJ2-7; D gene uncertain. Trimming took off 5 bases at V and 6 bases at J, with 20 bases between the two ends. The CDR3 loop spans 15 amino acids. Germline V gene lookup returns CDR1 SEHNR and CDR2 FQNEAQ (reference sequence). CDR3 coding DNA: TGTGCCAGCAGCGCTGAGCAAGGGCCCCCGGCCGAGCAGTACTTC. Translation gives CASSAEQGPPAEQYF.

To note about this clonotype: This may come from a read error, since a much larger clone is one base off. The CDR3 nucleotides are TGTGCCAGCGCGGTAAGCTATGGCTACACCTTC. Protein product: CASAVSYGYTF. V gene TRBV28 combines with J gene TRBJ1-2, with no clear D. V was clipped by 8 bases and J by 4 bases, with 8 bases between them. The CDR3 totals 11 residues. CDR1 is MDHEN and CDR2 is SYDVKM in the germline V gene.

This chain uses TRBV12-3 or TRBV12-4 with TRBJ1-3; D call uncertain. The CDR3 runs 15 residues. The V and J ends lost 1 base and 1 base respectively, with 8 bases between them. The CDR3 DNA sequence: TGTGCCAGCAGTTTAGGGCCCGTATCTGGAAACACCATATATTTT. Translating gives CASSLGPVSGNTIYF.

In its sample, this clonotype was seen many times. V is TRBV5-6 and J is TRBJ2-5; D gene uncertain. CDR1 is SGHDT and CDR2 is YYEEEE in the germline V gene. The V end was cut by 6 bases, the J end by 3 bases, with 12 bases between. The CDR3 length is 13 residues. In nucleotides, the CDR3 is TGTGCCAGCACCTGGGGTTGGGAAGAGACCCAGTACTTC. Amino acid sequence: CASTWGWEETQYF.

This clonotype was observed many times. The chain employs TRBV20-1 and TRBJ1-1; tentative D call: TRBD1 (5 bases). V was pared by 3 bases and J by 1 base, with 6 bases between. The CDR3 sequence is 12 residues long. Looked up from germline, CDR1 is DFQATT and CDR2 is SNEGSKA (reference sequence). For the CDR3, the DNA is TGCAGTGCTAGCAGGGAGAACACTGAAGCTTTCTTT. This translates into CSASRENTEAFF.

The chain recombines TRBV29-1 with TRBJ1-5; 8 bases are a match to TRBD1. The CDR3 totals 13 residues. The germline V gene has CDR1 SQVTM and CDR2 ANQGSEA. V was pared by 6 bases and J by 6 bases, with 7 bases of the junction left unmatched. This CDR3 reads CSVQDRVGQPQHF. The DNA for the CDR3 is TGCAGCGTCCAGGACAGGGTCGGTCAGCCCCAGCATTTT.

At least ten counts were recorded for this clonotype. This chain links TRBV28 with TRBJ1-5, with D unresolved. CDR3 length: 14 residues. Trimming left V 6 bases short and J 4 bases short, with 13 bases between. The germline V gene encodes CDR1 MDHEN and CDR2 SYDVKM. The CDR3 DNA follows: TGTGCCAGCAGCCCCCCCGCGGGGAATCAGCCCCAGCATTTT. This encodes CASSPPAGNQPQHF.

This clonotype was counted at least ten times. CDR3 loop: CATTYGQDSGTTDTQYF. The CDR3 DNA reads TGTGCCACCACTTACGGACAGGACTCAGGGACCACAGATACGCAGTATTTT. J is TRBJ2-3 and V is TRBV15, with TRBD1 matching over 7 bases. V shed 7 bases and J 2 bases; nucleotides not matched to a gene: 15. CDR1 and CDR2 from the germline V gene are LNHNV and YYDKDF (reference sequence). The CDR3 is made up of 17 amino acids.

This rearrangement joins TRBV20-1 to TRBJ2-4, with D perhaps TRBD2 (5 bases). There are 21 residues in the CDR3. The germline V and J ends were trimmed by 1 base and 0 bases, with 28 bases remaining between them. Germline lookup yields CDR1 DFQATT and CDR2 SNEGSKA (reference sequence). CDR3 in DNA: TGCAGTGCTAGAGGCTCCATCTGGAGGCAGCTTAGTCATCAAGCCAAAAACATTCAGTACTTC. Its protein is CSARGSIWRQLSHQAKNIQYF.

The genes are TRBV20-1 and TRBJ2-5; D is undetermined. CDR1 DFQATT and CDR2 SNEGSKA come from the germline V gene (reference sequence). V shed 0 bases and J shed 5 bases, with 16 bases lying between them. This CDR3 has 15 residues. The CDR3 coding sequence is TGCAGTGCTAGAGATCGGTACAGATCGGAGGAGACCCAGTACTTC. Its protein product is CSARDRYRSEETQYF.

The chain is built from TRBV10-3 and TRBJ2-5; 8 positions agree with TRBD1. Per germline, CDR1 ENHRY and CDR2 SYGVKD. Trimming at V came to 0 bases and at J to 4 bases, leaving 7 bases not matched to a gene. The CDR3 is made up of 16 amino acids. Here the CDR3 reads CAISESVDRARETQYF. The CDR3 DNA is TGTGCCATCAGTGAGTCAGTGGACAGGGCTCGAGAGACCCAGTACTTC.

A note on this clonotype: The conserved phenylalanine or tryptophan is not found at the CDR3 terminus, so this likely reflects a read error. The rearrangement uses TRBV4-1 and TRBJ2-6; D not resolved. The CDR3 is 16 residues long. The germline CDR1 and CDR2 sequences are MGHRA and YSYEKL. With 0 bases removed from V and 0 bases from J, the gap between germline ends came to 6 bases. CDR3 DNA sequence: TGCGCCAGCAGCCAAGACAGGAGCTCTGGGGCCAACGTCCTGACTTCC. Its protein is CASSQDRSSGANVLTS.

V usage is TRBV7-9 and J usage is TRBJ1-5; D is unresolved. Trimming stripped 5 bases from V and 4 bases from J, with 9 bases between. This CDR3 spans 13 amino acids. CDR1 is SEHNR, CDR2 FQNEAQ, per germline (reference sequence). DNA of the CDR3: TGTGCCAGCAGCCCCCAACCAAATCAGCCCCAGCATTTT. Translation: CASSPQPNQPQHF.

This clonotype was detected ten times or more. V usage is TRBV6-1 and J usage is TRBJ2-2, with 9 bases matching TRBD1. The J segment lost 1 base and the V segment lost 6 bases, leaving 6 bases of the junction unmatched. The CDR3 sequence is 16 residues long. Germline-derived CDR1 and CDR2 are MNHNS and SASEGT. CDR3 in DNA: TGTGCCAGCAGCGACCCGGGACAGGGGAACACCGGGGAGCTGTTTTTT. It specifies CASSDPGQGNTGELFF.

J is TRBJ2-7 and V is TRBV27; D may be TRBD1 (6 bases). Trimming took 5 bases from V and 0 from J, leaving 14 bases between them. The length of the CDR3 is 15 residues. Looked up from germline, CDR1 is MNHEY and CDR2 is SMNVEV (reference sequence). The CDR3 DNA follows: TGTGCCAGCAGTCTAGGACAGTGGTTCTCCTACGAGCAGTACTTC. It translates to CASSLGQWFSYEQYF.

The V call is TRBV27, the J call TRBJ1-2; D gene ambiguous. The CDR3 contains 14 residues. Germline loops: CDR1 MNHEY, CDR2 SMNVEV (reference sequence). Trimming took 0 bases from V and 4 from J, leaving 9 bases between them. CDR3 nucleotides: TGTGCCAGCAGTTTATCGGGGTACTCCTATGGCTACACCTTC. Its protein product is CASSLSGYSYGYTF.

As to this clonotype: The junction shows a germline mismatch at one end, possibly a read error. The chain recombines TRBV15 with TRBJ2-7, with 11 bases lining up with TRBD2. This CDR3 has 17 residues. Germline CDR1 LNHNV, CDR2 YYDKDF (reference sequence). CDR3 residues: CATSRDRGTSGSYERYF. CDR3 DNA sequence: TGTGCCACCAGCAGAGATCGGGGGACTAGCGGCTCCTACGAGCGGTACTTC. Variable domain in full (rest from reference TRBV15 and TRBJ2-7): DAMVIQNPRYQVTQFGKPVTLSCSQTLNHNVMYWYQQKSSQAPKLLFHYYDKDFNNEADTPDNFQSRRPNTSFCFLDIRSPGLGDTAMYLCATSRDRGTSGSYERYFGPGTRLTVT.

The chain joins TRBV30 to TRBJ1-4; 10 bases fit TRBD1. The CDR3 is 16 amino acids. The germline V gene has CDR1 GTSNPN and CDR2 SVGIG (reference sequence). Trimming cost V 6 bases and J 5 bases; bases outside gene matches: 12. The CDR3 sequence is CACRDRGRKWNEKLFF. Written as DNA, the CDR3 is TGTGCCTGCCGAGACAGGGGGCGCAAATGGAATGAAAAACTGTTTTTT. Looking up the rest from reference TRBV30 and TRBJ1-4 gives the full variable domain: SQTIHQWPATLVQPVGSPLSLECTVEGTSNPNLYWYRQAAGRGLQLLFYSVGIGQISSEVPQNLSASRPQDRQFILSSKKLLLSDSGFYLCACRDRGRKWNEKLFFGSGTQLSVL.

This clonotype was counted many times. This chain joins TRBV2 and TRBJ2-5, with D uncertain. This CDR3 region has 11 residues. The V gene's germline CDR1 is SNHLY and CDR2 FYNNEI. V dropped 2 bases and J dropped 2 bases, with 0 bases sitting between them. The CDR3 loop is CASSEQETQYF. CDR3 sequence (DNA): TGTGCCAGCAGTGAACAAGAGACCCAGTACTTC. Variable domain in full (rest from reference TRBV2 and TRBJ2-5): EPEVTQTPSHQVTQMGQEVILRCVPISNHLYFYWYRQILGQKVEFLVSFYNNEISEKSEIFDDQFSVERPDGSNFTLKIRSTKLEDSAMYFCASSEQETQYFGPGTRLLVL.